The 17 T cell receptor beta chains reported below all come from one sample, sequenced in a study of blood T cells in healthy people across ages. PCR was performed a second time for about 7 to 11 cycles using a sample-barcoded 5' primer and a J-beta primer mix. TCRdb reanalysed the 5' RACE reads using MiXCR and keeps one entry per CDR3 protein. The table lists some 1,000,000 distinct CDR3 sequences, 20% to 25% of them singletons. These data were likewise used in another study, on T cells of mothers and their children.

The specimen was blood. The receptors here all came from a girl aged 2-10 years in good health.

The chain couples TRBV12-3 or TRBV12-4 to TRBJ2-7, with unresolved D. The CDR3 loop spans 16 amino acids. V was clipped by 2 bases and J by 2 bases, with 16 bases between them. The CDR3 region is CASSLFPKLIPYEQYF. The CDR3 region has the DNA TGTGCCAGCAGTTTATTTCCAAAACTTATACCCTACGAGCAGTACTTC.

This clonotype was seen more than once but under ten times. CDR3 loop: CSVRMAPPNEAFF. The DNA of the CDR3 is TGCAGCGTTCGAATGGCCCCCCCCAATGAAGCTTTCTTT. V and J are TRBV29-1 and TRBJ1-1; D not resolved. The CDR3 contains 13 residues. Trimming left V 5 bases short and J 7 bases short, with 17 bases between. Germline assignment: CDR1 SQVTM and CDR2 ANQGSEA.

This clonotype occurred a few times. This may be a read error: a much more frequent sequence differs by one nucleotide. The chain combines TRBV20-1 with TRBJ2-3; the D call may be TRBD1 or TRBD2 (6 bases each). CDR3 size: 16 residues. Germline loops: CDR1 DFQATT, CDR2 SNEGSKA (reference sequence). V lost 3 bases, J lost 2 bases, and 18 bases lay in between. CDR3 sequence (DNA): TGCAGTGCTAGTGATGTCAGTCGGGGGCTCACAGATACGCAGTATTTT. As protein: CSASDVSRGLTDTQYF.

This clonotype showed up just a few times. For the CDR3, the DNA is TGTGCCAGCAGTTTATGGTGGGGGGCTATCTCTACAGATACGCAGTATTTT. The encoded protein is CASSLWWGAISTDTQYF. The rearrangement links TRBV27 to TRBJ2-3; D might be TRBD1 or TRBD2, each matching 6 bases. There are 17 residues in the CDR3. From germline, CDR1 is MNHEY and CDR2 SMNVEV (reference sequence). The V gene lost 1 base and the J gene lost 3 bases, with 17 bases spanning the gap.

The chain couples TRBV14 to TRBJ1-2; no firm D call. The CDR3 covers 14 residues. V gave up 1 base and J gave up 4 bases, with 10 bases separating them. CDR1 is SGHDN and CDR2 is FVKESK in the germline V gene. The DNA of the CDR3 is TGTGCCAGCAGCCAAGGTTCCCGGTCCTATGGCTACACCTTC. It is translated as CASSQGSRSYGYTF. Variable domain in full (rest from reference TRBV14 and TRBJ1-2): EAGVTQFPSHSVIEKGQTVTLRCDPISGHDNLYWYRRVMGKEIKFLLHFVKESKQDESGMPNNRFLAERTGGTYSTLKVQPAELEDSGVYFCASSQGSRSYGYTFGSGTRLTVV.

This clonotype was recorded a few times. One end of the junction is discordant with germline, which a read error may explain. This chain joins TRBV6-6 and TRBJ2-5; no definite D call. The CDR3 extends over 11 amino acids. Germline CDR1 MNHNY, CDR2 SVGAGI (reference sequence). The CDR3 region is CANSYMETQYF. Written as DNA, the CDR3 is TGTGCCAACAGTTACATGGAGACCCAGTACTTC.

This clonotype was observed a handful of times. This chain's CDR3 is CASSSRAGVSLYEQYF. In nucleotides, the CDR3 is TGCGCCAGCAGCTCCCGAGCGGGAGTTTCTTTATACGAGCAGTACTTC. The J gene is TRBJ2-7, the V gene TRBV5-1; TRBD2 matches at 8 bases. The CDR3 length is 16 residues. The germline gives CDR1 SGHRS, CDR2 YFSETQ. Trimming removed 3 bases from V and 4 bases from J; junction bases left unmatched: 12.

Concerning this clonotype itself: Since the CDR3 does not end with the conserved phenylalanine or tryptophan, this likely comes from a read error. In nucleotides, the CDR3 is TGCAGTGCTAGAGTGGCTGGCGGGGAGCAGTACCTC. Protein product: CSARVAGGEQYL. This rearrangement joins TRBV20-1 to TRBJ2-7; D might be TRBD2 (5 bases). Germline V gene lookup returns CDR1 DFQATT and CDR2 SNEGSKA (reference sequence). Between the trimmed V and J ends, which lost 1 base and 7 bases, there was a span of 11 bases. CDR3 length: 12 amino acids.

The chain combines TRBV7-9 with TRBJ2-7; the D is unclear. Germline loops: CDR1 SEHNR, CDR2 FQNEAQ (reference sequence). Trimming stripped 11 bases from V and 4 bases from J, with 12 bases between. The CDR3 contains 11 residues. The CDR3 spells CALRVGYEQYF. The CDR3 DNA is TGTGCCCTAAGGGTCGGGTACGAGCAGTACTTC.

This rearrangement joins TRBV5-1 to TRBJ2-4; D is unclear. V lost 6 bases, J lost 0 bases, and 10 bases lay in between. The CDR3 consists of 14 residues. Per germline, CDR1 SGHRS and CDR2 YFSETQ. Here the CDR3 DNA reads TGCGCCAGCACTTTCCCTCTAGCCAAAAACATTCAGTACTTC. Its protein is CASTFPLAKNIQYF. Supplemented by reference TRBV5-1 and TRBJ2-4, the full variable domain reads KAGVTQTPRYLIKTRGQQVTLSCSPISGHRSVSWYQQTPGQGLQFLFEYFSETQRNKGNFPGRFSGRQFSNSRSEMNVSTLELGDSALYLCASTFPLAKNIQYFGAGTRLSVL.

Remarks on this clonotype: A clone one base away is much larger, so this may be a read error. The gene calls are TRBV29-1 and TRBJ2-7; 7 bases are shared with TRBD1. This CDR3 has 12 amino acids. Germline-derived CDR1 and CDR2 are SQVTM and ANQGSEA. CDR3 sequence: CSVDGTAYGQYF. The CDR3, as DNA: TGCAGCGTTGACGGGACAGCCTACGGGCAGTACTTC.

The table lists this clonotype with a few counts. The chain recombines TRBV29-1 with TRBJ2-5; tentatively, D is TRBD2 (6 bases). This CDR3 has 15 residues. CDR1 is SQVTM and CDR2 is ANQGSEA in the germline V gene. V dropped 7 bases and J dropped 0 bases, with 18 bases sitting between them. This CDR3 reads CSAELAEMYQETQYF. The CDR3 region has the DNA TGCAGCGCCGAATTAGCGGAAATGTACCAAGAGACCCAGTACTTC.

This chain links TRBV28 with TRBJ2-1; D may be TRBD1 (6 bases). Trimming cost V 6 bases and J 5 bases, with 8 bases left between them. Per the germline V gene, CDR1 is MDHEN and CDR2 is SYDVKM. The CDR3 is 12 residues long. The CDR3 region has the DNA TGTGCCAGCAGCCCAGGGGACAATGAGCAGTTCTTC. It codes for CASSPGDNEQFF.

This clonotype was recorded a few times. The chain joins TRBV28 to TRBJ2-1; 9 bases fit TRBD2. The V gene end was trimmed by 5 bases and the J gene end by 5 bases; junction bases not matched to a gene: 7. Germline V lookup: CDR1 MDHEN, CDR2 SYDVKM. The CDR3 length is 15 residues. Written as DNA, the CDR3 is TGTGCCAGCAGTCCCCCTAGCGGGATACACAATGAGCAGTTCTTC. It translates to CASSPPSGIHNEQFF.

J is TRBJ1-3 and V is TRBV5-1; D might be TRBD1 (5 bases). The germline CDR1 and CDR2 sequences are SGHRS and YFSETQ. The CDR3 contains 15 residues. The ends were cut back, 4 bases at V and 1 base at J, with 12 bases in the middle. CDR3 amino acids: CASSPGLSSGNTIYF. The CDR3 DNA follows: TGCGCCAGCAGCCCGGGACTCTCGTCTGGAAACACCATATATTTT.

The V and J genes are TRBV6-1 and TRBJ2-7; 16 bases map to TRBD2. The CDR3 length is 18 residues. The trim removed 2 bases at V and 6 bases at J, leaving 10 bases unmatched. Germline V gives CDR1 MNHNS, CDR2 SASEGT. The CDR3 protein is CASSEPGLAGGQGVEQYF. The CDR3 bases are TGTGCCAGCAGTGAACCGGGACTAGCGGGAGGGCAGGGGGTCGAGCAGTACTTC.

DNA of the CDR3: TGTGCCAGCAGTTTATCTAAGGCACCGACGGACAATGAGCAGTTCTTC. It encodes CASSLSKAPTDNEQFF. The chain joins TRBV28 to TRBJ2-1; D call uncertain. CDR3 length: 16 amino acids. In germline, CDR1 is MDHEN, CDR2 SYDVKM. The V end was cut by 1 base, the J end by 5 bases, with 15 bases between.